The rows below give T cell receptor beta chains drawn from one sample of a study of blood T cell repertoires in COVID-19. Profiled with immunoSEQ multiplex PCR; TCRdb holds only in-frame clones, not every one. The sample has 130,000 to 150,000 clones, approximately 90% seen once. Sequencing used peripheral blood. Every receptor here comes from a woman aged 45-59 years with acute or convalescent COVID-19. CDR3s include the opening cysteine and the closing phenylalanine or tryptophan. The order of the fields is clone size, J gene, D gene, V gene, CDR3 protein, CDR3 DNA. A D gene is named only where the DNA matches it firmly. Size is stated for part of the rows, as once, few or many counts, or as a class when the clone is expanded.

NA,TRBJ1-1,TRBD1,TRBV7-3,CASSLDRVTEAFF,TGTGCCAGCAGCCTTGACAGGGTCACTGAAGCTTTCTTT
NA,TRBJ2-7,NA,TRBV24-1,CATSDFPQVEQYF,TGTGCCACCAGTGATTTCCCCCAGGTCGAGCAGTACTTC
once,TRBJ1-2,TRBD1,TRBV7-3,CASSLVGQGGNYGYTF,TGTGCCAGCAGCTTAGTAGGACAGGGGGGTAACTATGGCTACACCTTC
NA,TRBJ2-1,TRBD2,TRBV9,CASSVAPRWREGGEQFF,TGTGCCAGCAGCGTAGCCCCGCGTTGGCGGGAGGGAGGTGAGCAGTTCTTC
few,TRBJ1-2,NA,TRBV19,CASSIGSGTNYGYTF,TGTGCCAGTAGTATAGGATCAGGGACTAACTATGGCTACACCTTC
NA,TRBJ2-1,NA,TRBV21-1,CASRLVTSGSLNEQFF,TGTGCCAGCAGATTAGTAACTAGCGGGAGTCTCAATGAGCAGTTCTTC
once,TRBJ1-1,TRBD1,TRBV5-4,CASSLGQGGYTEAFF,TGTGCCAGCAGCTTGGGACAGGGCGGCTACACTGAAGCTTTCTTT
NA,TRBJ2-3,NA,TRBV10-1,CASSEEAVPWDTQYF,TGCGCCAGCAGTGAAGAAGCGGTCCCTTGGGATACGCAGTATTTT
NA,TRBJ1-1,TRBD1,TRBV9,CASSSRQGGWGTEAFF,TGTGCCAGCAGCTCCCGACAGGGGGGATGGGGCACTGAAGCTTTCTTT
NA,TRBJ2-3,NA,TRBV5-4,CASSLDGPVSTDTQYF,TGTGCCAGCAGCTTAGATGGTCCGGTTAGCACAGATACGCAGTATTTT
NA,TRBJ2-3,NA,TRBV10-1,CASSETGSTDTQYF,TGCGCCAGCAGTGAGACCGGGAGCACAGATACGCAGTATTTT
NA,TRBJ2-3,TRBD2,TRBV18,CASSPLAGGSTDTQYF,TGTGCCAGCTCGCCCCTAGCGGGAGGGAGCACAGATACGCAGTATTTT
NA,TRBJ2-1,TRBD2,TRBV6-1,CASSEWYPSGSRSEQFF,TGTGCCAGCAGTGAATGGTATCCTAGCGGGAGCAGGAGTGAGCAGTTCTTC
NA,TRBJ1-5,NA,TRBV5-6,CASSLYTNQPQHF,TGTGCCAGCAGCTTGTACACCAATCAGCCCCAGCATTTT
NA,TRBJ1-1,NA,TRBV10-3,CAISEGGTEAFF,TGTGCCATCAGTGAAGGGGGCACTGAAGCTTTCTTT
NA,TRBJ2-2,NA,TRBV5-1,CASSLGQVNTGELFF,TGCGCCAGCAGCTTGGGACAGGTGAACACCGGGGAGCTGTTTTTT
NA,TRBJ2-1,NA,TRBV5-4,CASSSTVGEQFF,TGTGCCAGCAGTTCAACAGTGGGTGAGCAGTTCTTC
NA,TRBJ2-6,NA,TRBV19,CASSTGAGANVLTF,TGTGCCAGTAGTACCGGAGCTGGGGCCAACGTCCTGACTTTC
NA,TRBJ2-1,NA,TRBV6-6,CASSYGEAIYNEQFF,TGTGCCAGCAGTTACGGAGAGGCTATCTACAATGAGCAGTTCTTC
NA,TRBJ2-2,NA,TRBV9,CASSSRANTGELFF,TGTGCCAGCAGCTCCAGGGCTAACACCGGGGAGCTGTTTTTT
NA,TRBJ2-5,NA,TRBV11-1,CASSLAVGRLQETQYF,TGTGCCAGCAGCTTAGCTGTCGGCAGGCTACAAGAGACCCAGTACTTC
once,TRBJ1-2,TRBD1,TRBV3-1/TRBV3-2,CASSQDEGQLRGYTF,TGTGCCAGCAGCCAAGATGAGGGACAGCTAAGAGGCTACACCTTC
once,TRBJ1-5,TRBD1,TRBV28,CASIETGWDRYSNQPQHF,TGTGCCAGCATCGAAACGGGGTGGGACAGATATAGCAATCAGCCCCAGCATTTT
NA,TRBJ1-1,TRBD1,TRBV9,CASSVDRVTEAFF,TGTGCCAGCAGCGTGGACAGGGTAACTGAAGCTTTCTTT
NA,TRBJ2-2,NA,TRBV5-1,CASSLGIAPTRELFF,TGCGCCAGCAGCTTGGGGATAGCGCCCACTCGGGAGCTGTTTTTT